Below, one T cell receptor (beta chain) is given with its context. This sample was included in a study of Ad26.COV2.S vaccination and SARS-CoV-2 variants. The overall study: Once or twice, 56 days apart, Ad26.COV2.S was delivered intramuscularly.

Treatment denoted: some 19 received Ad26.COV2.S at low or high dose, single or two shots; several received placebo; per-sample allocation not given. Sample collection was performed on day 63 after the first vaccine or placebo injection. The table came from immunoSEQ multiplex PCR; TCRdb's copy has only in-frame clones and leaves some out. The sample has about 370,000 clones; over 75% are singletons. This clonotype was sampled from a person between 18 and 59 years old who received the Ad26.COV2.S COVID-19 vaccine or a placebo. The sample here was peripheral blood, taken in a trial of Ad26.COV2.S vaccine versus placebo.

CDR3 loop: CASSSSGSNEQFF. The CDR3 bases are TGTGCCAGCAGCTCTAGCGGGAGCAATGAGCAGTTCTTC. This sequence joins TRBV4-2 and TRBJ2-1; TRBD2 aligns across 10 bases. The CDR3 extends over 13 amino acids. V was pared by 5 bases and J by 6 bases, with 1 base of the junction left unmatched. Germline lookup yields CDR1 LGHNA and CDR2 YNFKEQ.